The 17 T cell receptor beta chains below come from one sample, sequenced in a study of blood T cell repertoires in COVID-19. Clones were read by immunoSEQ multiplex PCR, and TCRdb kept only the in-frame ones, dropping some. The sample records around 87,000 clones, over 70% being singletons. The material sequenced was peripheral blood. Every receptor here comes from an elderly woman with acute or convalescent COVID-19.

J is TRBJ2-7 and V is TRBV29-1, with TRBD1 matching 7 bases. The CDR3 is 13 residues long. CDR1 and CDR2 (germline): SQVTM, ANQGSEA. Trimming took 6 bases from V and 1 from J; bases not matched to a gene: 6. The CDR3 DNA reads TGCAGCGTCGCAAGGGACAGATCCTACGAGCAGTACTTC. As protein: CSVARDRSYEQYF.

The V gene is TRBV18, the J gene TRBJ1-2; D is undetermined. This CDR3 is built from 17 residues. Trimming stripped 0 bases from V and 5 bases from J, with 19 bases between. CDR1 and CDR2 (germline): KGHSH, LQKENI. The CDR3 region has the DNA TGTGCCAGCTCACCACCGGGTAGTTCTGGTATCGGGTATGGCTACACCTTC. Protein sequence: CASSPPGSSGIGYGYTF.

V and J are TRBV10-3 and TRBJ2-5, with 7 bases fitting TRBD1. V was pared by 9 bases and J by 2 bases, with 3 bases of the junction left unmatched. The germline CDR1 and CDR2 sequences are ENHRY and SYGVKD. CDR3 size: 12 residues. DNA for the CDR3: TGTGCCATAAAGGGGGCGCAAGAGACCCAGTACTTC. This translates into CAIKGAQETQYF.

The genes are TRBV7-2 and TRBJ1-5, with 8 positions matching TRBD1. With V trimmed by 5 bases and J by 2 bases, 8 bases remained unmatched. The CDR3 has 16 residues. Germline V CDR1 and CDR2: SGHTA, FQGNSA. The chain's CDR3 is CASSPRQGNGNQPQHF. For the CDR3, the DNA is TGTGCCAGCAGCCCGAGACAGGGGAACGGCAATCAGCCCCAGCATTTT.

This chain uses TRBV7-9 with TRBJ2-5, with 9 bases lining up with TRBD1. The CDR3 loop spans 14 amino acids. Germline CDR1 and CDR2: SEHNR and FQNEAQ (reference sequence). The V and J ends lost 5 bases and 1 base, in that order; junction bases with no gene match: 2. CDR3 sequence reads: CASSQGQGQETQYF. The CDR3 region has the DNA TGTGCCAGCAGCCAGGGACAGGGCCAAGAGACCCAGTACTTC.

This rearrangement joins TRBV28 to TRBJ2-1; 8 bases are a match to TRBD2. This CDR3 contains 16 residues. In germline, CDR1 is MDHEN, CDR2 SYDVKM. J lost 9 bases, V lost 3 bases, and 13 bases had no gene match. The CDR3 region has the DNA TGTGCCAGCAGTTTGATTGGAGCGGGAGCGGAGAGTGAGCAGTTCTTC. Its translation is CASSLIGAGAESEQFF.

This clone has only one observation. This chain links TRBV7-2 with TRBJ1-1; no reliable D call. Trimming took 5 bases from V and 0 from J, leaving 10 bases between them. Germline CDR1 is SGHTA and CDR2 is FQGNSA. The CDR3 extends over 14 amino acids. This CDR3 is CASSRRTVNTEAFF. The DNA for the CDR3 is TGTGCCAGCAGCAGAAGAACAGTGAACACTGAAGCTTTCTTT.

The chain uses TRBV18 and TRBJ1-2, with a weak D call TRBD1 (5 bases). CDR1 is KGHSH and CDR2 is LQKENI in the germline V gene. Trimming pared 3 bases from V and 3 bases from J, leaving 8 bases between. The CDR3 extends over 13 amino acids. The CDR3 DNA reads as TGTGCCAGCTCACCGGACACGGACTATGGCTACACCTTC. Translated, it gives CASSPDTDYGYTF.

The chain carries TRBV11-2 and TRBJ2-5; 8 bases align to TRBD2. Germline loops: CDR1 SGHAT, CDR2 FQNNGV. The CDR3 length is 17 residues. V dropped 3 bases and J dropped 3; count of bases not matched to a gene: 12. DNA of the CDR3: TGTGCCAGCAGCTTCCACCCCCCGGGAGCGGGAGAAGAGACCCAGTACTTC. Translating gives CASSFHPPGAGEETQYF.

The chain carries TRBV6-6 and TRBJ1-2, with 7 positions matching TRBD1. The CDR3 contains 13 residues. Germline V gives CDR1 MNHNY, CDR2 SVGAGI (reference sequence). V lost 4 bases, J lost 4 bases, and 3 bases stayed unmatched. The CDR3 region has the DNA TGTGCCAGCAGTTGGGACAGCTTCTATGGCTACACCTTC. The encoded protein is CASSWDSFYGYTF.

The rearrangement uses TRBV30 and TRBJ2-1; 10 nucleotides agree with TRBD2. CDR3 length: 15 amino acids. In germline, CDR1 is GTSNPN, CDR2 SVGIG (reference sequence). With 0 bases clipped from V and 8 bases from J, the junction kept 7 bases outside the gene matches. The CDR3 DNA reads TGTGCCTGGAGTGTCGGTCTAGCGGGAGTGGATGAGCAGTTCTTC. Protein: CAWSVGLAGVDEQFF.

The J gene is TRBJ1-1, the V gene TRBV7-3, with 9 bases lining up with TRBD1. Unmatched junction bases numbered 5, after V lost 5 bases and J lost 1 base. The CDR3 loop spans 15 amino acids. Germline CDR1 and CDR2: SGHTA and FQGTGA. The CDR3 spells CASSRQGQGNTEAFF. DNA of the CDR3: TGTGCCAGCAGCCGCCAGGGACAGGGGAACACTGAAGCTTTCTTT.

J is TRBJ2-1 and V is TRBV28; TRBD2 agrees at 9 bases. The CDR3 has 16 residues. The V gene end was trimmed by 5 bases and the J gene end by 6 bases; junction bases not matched to a gene: 11. CDR1 is MDHEN and CDR2 is SYDVKM in the germline V gene. CDR3 bases: TGTGCCAGCAGTCCCCACGTAGCGGGAGATCGCAATGAGCAGTTCTTC. Translated, it gives CASSPHVAGDRNEQFF. The whole variable domain, remainder taken from reference TRBV28 and TRBJ2-1, is DVKVTQSSRYLVKRTGEKVFLECVQDMDHENMFWYRQDPGLGLRLIYFSYDVKMKEKGDIPEGYSVSREKKERFSLILESASTNQTSMYLCASSPHVAGDRNEQFFGPGTRLTVL.

The sample holds a few counts of this clone. The chain joins TRBV4-2 to TRBJ2-7; TRBD2 agrees at 7 bases. CDR3 length: 13 residues. J lost 5 bases, V lost 1 base, and 2 bases had no gene match. Germline CDR1 and CDR2: LGHNA and YNFKEQ. CDR3 in DNA: TGTGCCAGCAGCCAAGGGGAGGGGAACGAGCAGTACTTC. Encoded protein: CASSQGEGNEQYF.

The J gene is TRBJ1-2, the V gene TRBV5-1, with D perhaps matching TRBD1 (5 bases). With 0 bases removed from V and 6 bases from J, the gap between germline ends came to 9 bases. Germline V gives CDR1 SGHRS, CDR2 YFSETQ. The CDR3 has 13 amino acids. The CDR3 sequence is CASSLGGSNGYTF. The CDR3 nucleotides are TGCGCCAGCAGCTTGGGGGGCAGTAATGGCTACACCTTC.

The rearrangement links TRBV5-1 to TRBJ1-2; the D is unclear. Germline V CDR1 and CDR2: SGHRS, YFSETQ. Trimming removed 4 bases from V and 2 bases from J, with 6 bases in between. CDR3 length: 12 residues. CDR3 protein: CASSGENYGYTF. The CDR3 DNA follows: TGCGCCAGCAGCGGGGAGAACTATGGCTACACCTTC.

V usage is TRBV9 and J usage is TRBJ1-2, with unresolved D. V lost 4 bases, J lost 6 bases, and 19 bases lay in between. The CDR3 runs to 15 residues. Germline assignment: CDR1 SGDLS and CDR2 YYNGEE. DNA for the CDR3: TGTGCCAGCAGCCCCCCGGTCGTTGGTTCGGATGGCTACACCTTC. Its protein is CASSPPVVGSDGYTF.